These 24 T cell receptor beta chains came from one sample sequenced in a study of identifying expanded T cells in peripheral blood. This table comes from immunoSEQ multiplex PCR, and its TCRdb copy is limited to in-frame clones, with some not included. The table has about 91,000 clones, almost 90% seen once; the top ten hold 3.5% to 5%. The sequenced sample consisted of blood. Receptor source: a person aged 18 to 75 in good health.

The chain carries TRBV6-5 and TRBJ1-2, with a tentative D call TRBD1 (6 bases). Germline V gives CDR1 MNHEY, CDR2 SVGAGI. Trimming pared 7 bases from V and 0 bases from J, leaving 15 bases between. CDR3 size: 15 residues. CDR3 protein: CASTRGWTANYGYTF. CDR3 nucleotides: TGTGCCAGCACCAGGGGTTGGACAGCTAACTATGGCTACACCTTC.

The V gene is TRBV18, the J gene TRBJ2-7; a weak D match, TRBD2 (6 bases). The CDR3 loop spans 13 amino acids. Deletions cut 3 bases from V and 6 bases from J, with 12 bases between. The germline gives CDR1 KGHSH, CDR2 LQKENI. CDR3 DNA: TGTGCCAGCTCACCGTGGGGCGGGGTCGAGCAGTACTTC. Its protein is CASSPWGGVEQYF.

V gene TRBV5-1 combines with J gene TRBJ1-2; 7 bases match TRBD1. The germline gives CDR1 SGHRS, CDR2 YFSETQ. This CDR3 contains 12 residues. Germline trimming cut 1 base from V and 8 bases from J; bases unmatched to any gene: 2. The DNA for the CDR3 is TGCGCCAGCAGCTTGAGACAGGGAGGCTACACCTTC. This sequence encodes CASSLRQGGYTF. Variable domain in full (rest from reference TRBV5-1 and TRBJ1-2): KAGVTQTPRYLIKTRGQQVTLSCSPISGHRSVSWYQQTPGQGLQFLFEYFSETQRNKGNFPGRFSGRQFSNSRSEMNVSTLELGDSALYLCASSLRQGGYTFGSGTRLTVV.

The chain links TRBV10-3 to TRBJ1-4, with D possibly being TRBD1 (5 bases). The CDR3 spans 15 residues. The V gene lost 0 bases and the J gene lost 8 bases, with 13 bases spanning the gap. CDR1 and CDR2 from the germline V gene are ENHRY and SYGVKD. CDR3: CAISESRGAGEKLFF. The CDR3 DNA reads TGTGCCATCAGTGAGTCGCGGGGCGCGGGAGAAAAACTGTTTTTT.

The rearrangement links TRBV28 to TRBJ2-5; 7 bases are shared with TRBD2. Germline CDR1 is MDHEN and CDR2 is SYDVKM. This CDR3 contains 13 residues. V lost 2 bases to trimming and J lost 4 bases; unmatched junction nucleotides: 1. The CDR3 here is CASSLTGGETQYF. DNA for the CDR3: TGTGCCAGCAGTTTAACGGGGGGAGAGACCCAGTACTTC.

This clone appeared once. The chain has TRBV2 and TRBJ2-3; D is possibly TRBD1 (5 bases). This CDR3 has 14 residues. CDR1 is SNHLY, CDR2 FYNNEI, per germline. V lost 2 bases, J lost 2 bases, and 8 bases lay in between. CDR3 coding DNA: TGTGCCAGCAGTGAACAGGGATCCACAGATACGCAGTATTTT. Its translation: CASSEQGSTDTQYF.

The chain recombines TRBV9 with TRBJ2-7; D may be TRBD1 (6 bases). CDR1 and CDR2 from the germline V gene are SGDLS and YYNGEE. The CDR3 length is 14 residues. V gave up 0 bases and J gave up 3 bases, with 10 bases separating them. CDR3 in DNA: TGTGCCAGCAGCGTAGGGCAGGGGAACTACGAGCAGTACTTC. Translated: CASSVGQGNYEQYF.

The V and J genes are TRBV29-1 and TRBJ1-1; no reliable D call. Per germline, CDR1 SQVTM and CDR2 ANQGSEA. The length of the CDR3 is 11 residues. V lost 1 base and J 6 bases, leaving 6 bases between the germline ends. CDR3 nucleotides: TGCAGCGTTGAAGTCCGCCCTGAAGCTTTCTTT. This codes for CSVEVRPEAFF.

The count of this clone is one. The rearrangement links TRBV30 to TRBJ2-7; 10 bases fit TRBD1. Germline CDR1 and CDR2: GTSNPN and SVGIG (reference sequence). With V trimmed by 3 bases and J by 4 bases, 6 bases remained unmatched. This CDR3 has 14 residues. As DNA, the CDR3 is TGTGCCTGGAGACCGGGACAGGGGCTGTACGAGCAGTACTTC. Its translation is CAWRPGQGLYEQYF.

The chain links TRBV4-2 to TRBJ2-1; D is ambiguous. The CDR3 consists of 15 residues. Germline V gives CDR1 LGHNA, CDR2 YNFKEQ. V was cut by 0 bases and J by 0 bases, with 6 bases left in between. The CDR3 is CASSQEFSSYNEQFF. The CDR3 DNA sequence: TGTGCCAGCAGCCAAGAGTTCAGCTCCTACAATGAGCAGTTCTTC.

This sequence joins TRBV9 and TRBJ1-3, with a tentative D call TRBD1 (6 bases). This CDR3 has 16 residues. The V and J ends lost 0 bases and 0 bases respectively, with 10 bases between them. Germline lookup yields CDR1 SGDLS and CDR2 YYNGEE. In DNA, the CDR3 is TGTGCCAGCAGCGTAGAGGGGGGAGGCTCTGGAAACACCATATATTTT. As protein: CASSVEGGGSGNTIYF. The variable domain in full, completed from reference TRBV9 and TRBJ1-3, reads DSGVTQTPKHLITATGQRVTLRCSPRSGDLSVYWYQQSLDQGLQFLIQYYNGEERAKGNILERFSAQQFPDLHSELNLSSLELGDSALYFCASSVEGGGSGNTIYFGEGSWLTVV.

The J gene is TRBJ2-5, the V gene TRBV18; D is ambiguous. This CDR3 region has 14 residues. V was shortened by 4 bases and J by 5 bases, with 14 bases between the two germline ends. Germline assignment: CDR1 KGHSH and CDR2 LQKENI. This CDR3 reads CASSLSRLGETQYF. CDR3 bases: TGTGCCAGCTCACTGTCAAGGTTAGGGGAGACCCAGTACTTC.

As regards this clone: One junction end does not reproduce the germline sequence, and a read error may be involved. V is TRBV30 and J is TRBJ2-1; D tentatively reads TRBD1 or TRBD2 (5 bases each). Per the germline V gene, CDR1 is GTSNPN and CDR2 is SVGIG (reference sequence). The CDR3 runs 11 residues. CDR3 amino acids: CVGASYNEQFF. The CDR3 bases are TGCGTCGGGGCCTCCTACAATGAGCAGTTCTTC.

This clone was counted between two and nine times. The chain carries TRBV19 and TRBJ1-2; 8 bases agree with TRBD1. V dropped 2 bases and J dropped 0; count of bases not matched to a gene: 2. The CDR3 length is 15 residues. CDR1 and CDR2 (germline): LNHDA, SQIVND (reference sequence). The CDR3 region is CASSINRGTNYGYTF. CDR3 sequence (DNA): TGTGCCAGTAGTATAAACAGGGGGACTAACTATGGCTACACCTTC.

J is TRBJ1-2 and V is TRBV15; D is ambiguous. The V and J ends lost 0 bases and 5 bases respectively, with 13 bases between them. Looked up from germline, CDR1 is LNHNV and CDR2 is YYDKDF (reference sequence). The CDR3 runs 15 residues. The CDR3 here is CATSREGSLHYGYTF. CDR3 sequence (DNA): TGTGCCACCAGCAGAGAGGGAAGTCTGCATTATGGCTACACCTTC.

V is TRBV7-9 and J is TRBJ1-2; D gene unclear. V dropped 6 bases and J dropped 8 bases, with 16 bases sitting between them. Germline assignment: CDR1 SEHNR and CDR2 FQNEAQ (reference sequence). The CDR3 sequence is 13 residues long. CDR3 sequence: CASSLDRRWGYTF. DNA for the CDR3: TGTGCCAGCAGTCTCGACCGGCGGTGGGGCTACACCTTC.

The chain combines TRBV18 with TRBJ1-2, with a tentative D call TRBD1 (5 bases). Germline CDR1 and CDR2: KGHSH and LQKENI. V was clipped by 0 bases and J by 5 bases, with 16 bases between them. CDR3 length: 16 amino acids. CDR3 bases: TGTGCCAGCTCACCACCCCCCAGGGCTAGTCGATATGGCTACACCTTC. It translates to CASSPPPRASRYGYTF.

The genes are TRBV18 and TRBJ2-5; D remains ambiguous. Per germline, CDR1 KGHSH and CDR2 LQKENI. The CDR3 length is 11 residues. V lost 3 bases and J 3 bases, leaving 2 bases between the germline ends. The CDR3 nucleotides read TGTGCCAGCTCACCTAAAGAGACCCAGTACTTC. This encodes CASSPKETQYF.

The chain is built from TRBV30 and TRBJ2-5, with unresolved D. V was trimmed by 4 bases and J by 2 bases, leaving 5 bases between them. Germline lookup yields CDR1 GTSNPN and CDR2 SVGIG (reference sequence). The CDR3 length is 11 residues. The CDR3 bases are TGTGCCTGGACCCAACAAGAGACCCAGTACTTC. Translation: CAWTQQETQYF.

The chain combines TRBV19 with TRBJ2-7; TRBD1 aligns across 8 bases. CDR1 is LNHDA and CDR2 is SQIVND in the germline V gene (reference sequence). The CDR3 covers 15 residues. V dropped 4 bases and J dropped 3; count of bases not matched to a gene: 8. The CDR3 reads CASSSEPGQGYEQYF. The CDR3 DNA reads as TGTGCCAGTAGTAGTGAGCCCGGACAGGGCTACGAGCAGTACTTC.

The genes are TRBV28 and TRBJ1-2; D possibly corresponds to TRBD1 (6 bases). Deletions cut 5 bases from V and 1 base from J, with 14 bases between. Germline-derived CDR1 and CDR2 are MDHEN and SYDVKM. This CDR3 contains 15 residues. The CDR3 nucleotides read TGTGCCAGCAGTCCGCCTGGACAGAGTAACTATGGCTACACCTTC. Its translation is CASSPPGQSNYGYTF.

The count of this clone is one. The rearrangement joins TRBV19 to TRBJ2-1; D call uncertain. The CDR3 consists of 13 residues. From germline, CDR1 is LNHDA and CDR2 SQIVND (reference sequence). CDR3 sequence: CATAMSSYNEQFF. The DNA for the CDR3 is TGTGCTACCGCAATGTCTTCCTACAATGAGCAGTTCTTC.

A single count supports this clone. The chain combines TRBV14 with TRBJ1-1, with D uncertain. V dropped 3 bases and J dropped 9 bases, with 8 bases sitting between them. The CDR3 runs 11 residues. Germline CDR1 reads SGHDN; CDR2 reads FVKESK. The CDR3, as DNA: TGTGCCAGCAGCCAGGGCCTAAAAGCTTTCTTT. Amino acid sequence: CASSQGLKAFF.

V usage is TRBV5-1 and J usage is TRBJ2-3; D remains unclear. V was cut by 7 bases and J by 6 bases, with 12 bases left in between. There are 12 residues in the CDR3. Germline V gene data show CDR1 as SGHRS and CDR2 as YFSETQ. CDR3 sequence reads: CASSVQADTQYF. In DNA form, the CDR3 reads TGCGCCAGCTCTGTGCAGGCCGATACGCAGTATTTT.